This T cell receptor (beta chain) emerged from a study of T-cell memory formation after mild COVID-19. Study results and limitations: From day 15 to 85, contracting clones were balanced between CD4 and CD8, whereas later expanders leaned toward CD4+. Some responding clones appeared in pre-infection memory, suggesting cross-reactive memory joined.

In TCRdb, the 5' RACE reads were re-called with MiXCR into one record per CDR3 protein. The data hold some 250,000 distinct CDR3 sequences, with more than 8% observed a single time. The CDR3 sequence is 18 residues long. CDR1 SGHNT and CDR2 YYREEE come from the germline V gene (reference sequence). V lost 4 bases and J lost 0, with 22 bases in between. Comment on this clonotype: The antigen remains undetermined.

Sequenced: PBMCs or a T cell subset sorted from them (not recorded which). V usage is TRBV5-4 and J usage is TRBJ2-5, with D possibly being TRBD2 (5 bases). The source is a man younger than 30 who had mild COVID-19 (a few samples of this study predate the infection). Cell type and time point are not known. CDR3 sequence (DNA): TGTGCCAGCAGCAAAGACTCCTTACTAGTGCGGGACCAAGAGACCCAGTACTTC. Its translation is CASSKDSLLVRDQETQYF.